A selection of T cell receptor beta chains follows, all from one sample in a study of blood T cell repertoires in COVID-19. Assay used: immunoSEQ multiplex PCR; TCRdb lists only in-frame clones, some missing. Here the sample spans hundreds of thousands of clones, roughly four fifths being singletons. The sample was peripheral blood. Receptor source: an elderly woman with COVID-19, enrolled during active disease. Each CDR3 is given with its conserved first and last residue. The order of the fields is J gene, clone size, D gene, V gene, CDR3 DNA, CDR3 protein. A D gene is named only where the DNA matches it firmly. Clone size is shown for a subset of rows, as once, few, many or a class of expanded clone.

>TRBJ1-1|.|.|TRBV7-6
TGTGCCAGCAGCTTCGGGGAGGACACTGAAGCTTTCTTT
CASSFGEDTEAFF
>TRBJ1-5|.|TRBD1|TRBV19
TGTGCCAGTAGTATTCAGGGGGGAAATAGGCCCCAGCATTTT
CASSIQGGNRPQHF
>TRBJ2-2|.|TRBD2|TRBV19
TGTGCCAGTAGTCTTCTGCTAGCGGGAGGGGGAACCGGGGAGCTGTTTTTT
CASSLLLAGGGTGELFF
>TRBJ1-5|.|.|TRBV24-1
TGTGCCACCACCCGTCCGGTTTTGAGCAATCAGCCCCAGCATTTT
CATTRPVLSNQPQHF
>TRBJ2-1|few|TRBD2|TRBV9
TGTGCCAGCAGCGTCCTATCTAGCGGGAGCCACAATGAGCAGTTCTTC
CASSVLSSGSHNEQFF
>TRBJ1-5|.|TRBD1|TRBV18
TGTGCCAGCTCACCTGCAGGGGGAGGAGAGCCCCAGCATTTT
CASSPAGGGEPQHF
>TRBJ1-2|.|.|TRBV28
TGTGCCAGCAGGCAAGACCAGGGTTTTTATGGCTACACCTTC
CASRQDQGFYGYTF
>TRBJ1-1|.|.|TRBV2
TGTGCCAGCACCCCAAGCGGAGGTTTGAACACTGAAGCTTTCTTT
CASTPSGGLNTEAFF
>TRBJ2-7|.|TRBD1|TRBV12-3/TRBV12-4
TGTGCCAGCAGCCATGGACAGGGGTACGAGCAGTACTTC
CASSHGQGYEQYF
>TRBJ2-7|.|.|TRBV11-2
TGTGCCAGCAGCTTCACTGACAAGTCCTACGAGCAGTACTTC
CASSFTDKSYEQYF
>TRBJ1-2|.|TRBD1|TRBV6-6
TGTGCCAGCAGCCGGACAGGGGAATACTATGGCTACACCTTC
CASSRTGEYYGYTF
>TRBJ1-1|few|.|TRBV3-1/TRBV3-2
TGTGCCAGCAGCCAAGGGGGCATCTACACTGAAGCTTTCTTT
CASSQGGIYTEAFF